This T cell receptor (beta chain) was captured by sequencing in a study of blood T cell repertoires in COVID-19. Study details: There were acute and convalescent COVID-19 samples, and they came from the United States, Italy and Spain.

Self-reported history from a screening survey and questionnaire set each donor's cohort. Here immunoSEQ multiplex PCR was the method, and the copy in TCRdb shows in-frame clones only, minus some. The data hold about 64,000 clones, with around 89% observed a single time. CDR1 and CDR2 (germline): SGDLS, YYNGEE. V was pared by 0 bases and J by 8 bases, with 14 bases between. CDR3 length: 15 amino acids. The sample taken for sequencing was PBMCs or T cells enriched from blood (not recorded which). The chain joins TRBV9 to TRBJ1-4, with D tentatively TRBD1 (5 bases). The source of this sequence is a woman aged 40-49 years who had recovered from COVID-19. The CDR3 bases are TGTGCCAGCAGCGTAGATCAGGGCTGGACGGAAAAACTGTTTTTT. The encoded protein is CASSVDQGWTEKLFF. Variable domain in full (rest from reference TRBV9 and TRBJ1-4): DSGVTQTPKHLITATGQRVTLRCSPRSGDLSVYWYQQSLDQGLQFLIQYYNGEERAKGNILERFSAQQFPDLHSELNLSSLELGDSALYFCASSVDQGWTEKLFFGSGTQLSVL.